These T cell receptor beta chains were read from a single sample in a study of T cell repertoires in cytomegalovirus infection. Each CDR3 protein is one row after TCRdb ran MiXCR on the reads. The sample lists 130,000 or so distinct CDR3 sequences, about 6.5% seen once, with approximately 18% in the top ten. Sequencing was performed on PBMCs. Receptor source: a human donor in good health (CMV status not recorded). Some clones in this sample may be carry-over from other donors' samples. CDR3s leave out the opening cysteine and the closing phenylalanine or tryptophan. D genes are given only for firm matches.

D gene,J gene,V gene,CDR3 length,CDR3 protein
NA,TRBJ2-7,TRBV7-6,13,ASSSGTQIESEQY
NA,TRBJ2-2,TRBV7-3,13,ASSLKMGDTGELF
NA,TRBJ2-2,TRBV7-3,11,ASSQLNTGELF
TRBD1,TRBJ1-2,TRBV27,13,ASSPGTGLTYGYT
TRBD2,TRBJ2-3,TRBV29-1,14,SVLPTSGGIGDTQY
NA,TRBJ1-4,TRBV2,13,ASSEQRQGGEKLF
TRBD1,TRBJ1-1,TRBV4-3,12,ASSRKQGDTEAF
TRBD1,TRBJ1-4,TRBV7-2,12,ASRKGQGSGKLF
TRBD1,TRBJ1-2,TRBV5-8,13,ASSLVQGTVYGYT
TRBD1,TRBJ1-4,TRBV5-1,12,ASSMGTANEKLF
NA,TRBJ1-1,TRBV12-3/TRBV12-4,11,ASAGLPNTEAF